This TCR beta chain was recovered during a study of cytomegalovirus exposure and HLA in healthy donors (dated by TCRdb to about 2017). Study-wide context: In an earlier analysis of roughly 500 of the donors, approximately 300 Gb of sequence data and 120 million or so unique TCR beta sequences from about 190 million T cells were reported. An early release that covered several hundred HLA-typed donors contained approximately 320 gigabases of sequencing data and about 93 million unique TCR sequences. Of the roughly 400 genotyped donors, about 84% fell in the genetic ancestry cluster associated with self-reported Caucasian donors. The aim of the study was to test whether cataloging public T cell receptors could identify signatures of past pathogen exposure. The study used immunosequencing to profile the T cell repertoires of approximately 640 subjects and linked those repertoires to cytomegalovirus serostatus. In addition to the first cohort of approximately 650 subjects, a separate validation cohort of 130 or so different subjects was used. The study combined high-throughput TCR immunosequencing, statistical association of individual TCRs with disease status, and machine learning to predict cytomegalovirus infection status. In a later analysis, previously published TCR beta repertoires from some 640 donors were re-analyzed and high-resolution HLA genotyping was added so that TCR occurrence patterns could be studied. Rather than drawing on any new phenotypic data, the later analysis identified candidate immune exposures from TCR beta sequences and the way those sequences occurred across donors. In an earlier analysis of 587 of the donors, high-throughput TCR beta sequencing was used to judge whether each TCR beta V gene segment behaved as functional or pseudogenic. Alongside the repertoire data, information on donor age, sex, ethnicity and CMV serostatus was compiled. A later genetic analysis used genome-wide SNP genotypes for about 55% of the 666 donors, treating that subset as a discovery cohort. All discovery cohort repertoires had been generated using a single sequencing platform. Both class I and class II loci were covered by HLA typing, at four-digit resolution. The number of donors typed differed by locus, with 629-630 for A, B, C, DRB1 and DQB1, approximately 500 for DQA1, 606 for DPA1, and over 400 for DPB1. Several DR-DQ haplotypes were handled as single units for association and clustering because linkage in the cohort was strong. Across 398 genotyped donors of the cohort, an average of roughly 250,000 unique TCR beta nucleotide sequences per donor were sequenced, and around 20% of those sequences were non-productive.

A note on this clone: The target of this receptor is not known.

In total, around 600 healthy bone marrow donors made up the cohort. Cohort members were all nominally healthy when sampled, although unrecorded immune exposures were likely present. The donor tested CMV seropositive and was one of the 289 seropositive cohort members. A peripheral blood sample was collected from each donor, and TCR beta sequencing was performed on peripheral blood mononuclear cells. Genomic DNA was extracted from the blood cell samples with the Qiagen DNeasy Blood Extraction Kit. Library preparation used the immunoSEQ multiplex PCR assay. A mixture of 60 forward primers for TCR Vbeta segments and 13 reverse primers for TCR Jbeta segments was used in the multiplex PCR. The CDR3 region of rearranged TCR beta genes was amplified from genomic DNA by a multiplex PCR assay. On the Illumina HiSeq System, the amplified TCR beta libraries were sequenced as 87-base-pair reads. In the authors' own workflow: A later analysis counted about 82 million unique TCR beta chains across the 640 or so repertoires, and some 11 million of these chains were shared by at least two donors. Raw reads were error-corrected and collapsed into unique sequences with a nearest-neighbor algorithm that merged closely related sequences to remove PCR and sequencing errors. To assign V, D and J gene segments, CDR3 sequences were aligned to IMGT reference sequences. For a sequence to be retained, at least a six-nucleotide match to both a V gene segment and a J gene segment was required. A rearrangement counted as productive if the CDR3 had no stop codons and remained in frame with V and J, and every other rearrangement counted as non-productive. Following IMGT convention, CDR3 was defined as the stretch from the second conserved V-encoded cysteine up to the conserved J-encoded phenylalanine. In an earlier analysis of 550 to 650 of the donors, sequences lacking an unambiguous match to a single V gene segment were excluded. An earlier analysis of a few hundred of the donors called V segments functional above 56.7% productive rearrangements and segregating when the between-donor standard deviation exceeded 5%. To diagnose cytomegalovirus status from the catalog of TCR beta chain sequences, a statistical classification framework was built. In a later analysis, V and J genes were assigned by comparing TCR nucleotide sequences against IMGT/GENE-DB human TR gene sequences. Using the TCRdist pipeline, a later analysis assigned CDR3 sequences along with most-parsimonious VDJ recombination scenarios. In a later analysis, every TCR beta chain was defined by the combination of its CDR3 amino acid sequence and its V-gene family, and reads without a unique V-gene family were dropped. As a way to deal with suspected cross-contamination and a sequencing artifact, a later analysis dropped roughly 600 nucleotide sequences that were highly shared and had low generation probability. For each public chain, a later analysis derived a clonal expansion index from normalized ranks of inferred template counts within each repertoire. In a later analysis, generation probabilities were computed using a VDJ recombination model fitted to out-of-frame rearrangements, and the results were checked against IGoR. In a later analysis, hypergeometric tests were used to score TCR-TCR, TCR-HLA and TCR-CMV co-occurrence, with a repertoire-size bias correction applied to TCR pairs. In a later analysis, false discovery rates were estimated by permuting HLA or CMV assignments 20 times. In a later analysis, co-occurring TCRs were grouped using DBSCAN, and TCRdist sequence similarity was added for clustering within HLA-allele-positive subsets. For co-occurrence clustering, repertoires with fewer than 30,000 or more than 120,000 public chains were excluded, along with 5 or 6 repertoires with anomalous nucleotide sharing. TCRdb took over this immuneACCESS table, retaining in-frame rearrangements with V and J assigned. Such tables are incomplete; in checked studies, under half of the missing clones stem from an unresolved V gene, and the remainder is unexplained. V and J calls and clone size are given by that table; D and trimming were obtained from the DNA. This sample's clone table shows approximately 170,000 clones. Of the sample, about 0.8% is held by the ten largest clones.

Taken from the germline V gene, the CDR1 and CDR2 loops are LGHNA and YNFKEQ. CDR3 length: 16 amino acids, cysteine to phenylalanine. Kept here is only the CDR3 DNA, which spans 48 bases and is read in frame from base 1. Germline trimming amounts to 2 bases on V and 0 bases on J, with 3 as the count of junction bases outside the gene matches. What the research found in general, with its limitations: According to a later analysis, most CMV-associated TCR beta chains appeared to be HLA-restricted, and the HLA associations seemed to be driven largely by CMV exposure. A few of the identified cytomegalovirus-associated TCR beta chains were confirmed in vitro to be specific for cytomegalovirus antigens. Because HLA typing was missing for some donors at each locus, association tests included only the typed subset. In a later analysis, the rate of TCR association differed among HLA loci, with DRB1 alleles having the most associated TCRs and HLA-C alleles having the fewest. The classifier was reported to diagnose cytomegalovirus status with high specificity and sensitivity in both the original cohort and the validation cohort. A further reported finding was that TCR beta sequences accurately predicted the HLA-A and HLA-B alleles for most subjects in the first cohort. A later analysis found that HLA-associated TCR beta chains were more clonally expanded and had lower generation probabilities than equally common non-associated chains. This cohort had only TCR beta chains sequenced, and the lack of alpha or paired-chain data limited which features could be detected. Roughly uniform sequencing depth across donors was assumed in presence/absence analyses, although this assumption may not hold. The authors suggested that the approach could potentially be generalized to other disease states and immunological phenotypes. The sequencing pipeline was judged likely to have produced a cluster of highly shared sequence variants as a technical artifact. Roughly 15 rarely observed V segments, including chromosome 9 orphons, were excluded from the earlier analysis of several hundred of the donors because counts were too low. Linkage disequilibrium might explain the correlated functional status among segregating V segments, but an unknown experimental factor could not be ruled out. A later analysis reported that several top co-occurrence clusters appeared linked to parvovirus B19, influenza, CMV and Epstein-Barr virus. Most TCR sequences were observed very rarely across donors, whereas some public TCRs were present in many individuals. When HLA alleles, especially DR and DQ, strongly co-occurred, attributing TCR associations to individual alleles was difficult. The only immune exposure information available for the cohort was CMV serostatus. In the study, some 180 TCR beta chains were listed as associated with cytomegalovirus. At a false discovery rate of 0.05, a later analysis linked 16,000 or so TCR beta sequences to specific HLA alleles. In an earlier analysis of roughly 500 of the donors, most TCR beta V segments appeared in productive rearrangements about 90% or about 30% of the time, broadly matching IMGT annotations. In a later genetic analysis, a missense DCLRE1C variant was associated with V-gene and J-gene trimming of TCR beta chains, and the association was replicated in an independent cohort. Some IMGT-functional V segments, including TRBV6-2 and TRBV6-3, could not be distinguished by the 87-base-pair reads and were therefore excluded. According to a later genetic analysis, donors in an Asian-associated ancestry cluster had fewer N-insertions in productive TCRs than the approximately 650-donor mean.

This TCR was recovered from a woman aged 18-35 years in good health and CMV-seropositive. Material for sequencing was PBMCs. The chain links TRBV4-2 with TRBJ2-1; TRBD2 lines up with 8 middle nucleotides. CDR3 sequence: CASSQIAGSSYNEQFF. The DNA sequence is TGTGCCAGCAGCCAAATAGCGGGGAGCTCCTACAATGAGCAGTTCTTC.